The 17 T cell receptor beta chains below come from one sample, sequenced in a study of control samples from healthy donors and cancer patients. Some clones are missing from TCRdb's copy, which holds only in-frame ones; the method was immunoSEQ multiplex PCR. The top ten hold about 1.4% of the sample, which has fewer than 200,000 clones, approximately 92% seen once. Input material: blood. Source of these receptors: a young man in good health.

The CDR3 bases are TGTGCCAGCAGCAAACGGACAGGCGGGAAAGAGACCCAGTACTTC. This encodes CASSKRTGGKETQYF. The chain employs TRBV21-1 and TRBJ2-5; the table gives TRBD1 as D, unverified against the DNA. TRBV21-1 is tagged as a pseudogene. The CDR3 length is 15 residues.

For the CDR3, the DNA is TGCGCCAGCAGCGTATACATAGGCGAGCAGTTCTTC. Translation gives CASSVYIGEQFF. V and J are TRBV5-1 and TRBJ2-1; D gene unclear. V shed 4 bases and J shed 10 bases, with 12 bases lying between them. The CDR3 is 12 amino acids. From germline, CDR1 is SGHRS and CDR2 YFSETQ.

This clone was observed a few times. This sequence joins TRBV11-2 and TRBJ2-7; TRBD2 matches at 8 bases. V shed 1 base, J shed 3 bases, and the junction held 5 bases outside the gene matches. Germline lookup yields CDR1 SGHAT and CDR2 FQNNGV. This CDR3 is built from 15 residues. The DNA for the CDR3 is TGTGCCAGCAGCTTAGTGACTAGCGACATCTACGAGCAGTACTTC. This encodes CASSLVTSDIYEQYF.

This clone was counted a single time. The V and J genes are TRBV10-1 and TRBJ2-2, with 9 bases fitting TRBD1. The V segment lost 4 bases and the J segment 7 bases; nucleotides outside the gene matches: 7. This CDR3 contains 15 residues. The germline V gene has CDR1 WNHNN and CDR2 SYGVQD (reference sequence). CDR3 sequence (DNA): TGCGCCAGCAGTGCTTGGACAGGGGAAGGCGGGGAGCTGTTTTTT. Translation: CASSAWTGEGGELFF.

The rearrangement links TRBV6-1 to TRBJ1-2; 9 bases agree with TRBD1. The J segment lost 5 bases and the V segment lost 4 bases, leaving 11 bases of the junction unmatched. Per the germline V gene, CDR1 is MNHNS and CDR2 is SASEGT. This CDR3 has 16 residues. Here the CDR3 reads CASSALLQGARYGYTF. The CDR3 DNA reads as TGTGCCAGCAGTGCTCTCTTACAGGGGGCGCGGTATGGCTACACCTTC.

V is TRBV30 and J is TRBJ2-7; D tentatively reads TRBD1 or TRBD2 (5 bases each). V lost 2 bases, J lost 0 bases, and 20 bases lay in between. Germline V gene sequence: CDR1 GTSNPN, CDR2 SVGIG (reference sequence). This CDR3 contains 17 residues. CDR3 in amino acids: CAWSPGRWKRSSYEQYF. CDR3 nucleotide sequence: TGTGCCTGGAGTCCGGGACGCTGGAAAAGGAGCTCCTACGAGCAGTACTTC.

The V call is TRBV4-3, the J call TRBJ1-2; TRBD1 agrees at 7 bases. Germline V CDR1 and CDR2: LGHNA, YSLEER. Unmatched junction bases numbered 8, after V lost 0 bases and J lost 4 bases. This CDR3 is 16 amino acids long. The CDR3 nucleotides are TGCGCCAGCAGCCAAGATGGGCAGGGGGACCCCTATGGCTACACCTTC. Residues: CASSQDGQGDPYGYTF.

The rearrangement joins TRBV19 to TRBJ2-5; D is possibly TRBD1 or TRBD2 (5 bases each). V was trimmed by 3 bases and J by 2 bases, leaving 13 bases between them. The germline V gene encodes CDR1 LNHDA and CDR2 SQIVND (reference sequence). The CDR3 length is 15 residues. CDR3 DNA: TGTGCCAGTAGTATGGGGGTTAGGGTTCAAGAGACCCAGTACTTC. Amino acid sequence: CASSMGVRVQETQYF.

This rearrangement joins TRBV25-1 to TRBJ2-1; no clear D. CDR3 length: 15 residues. Germline V gives CDR1 MGHDK, CDR2 SYGVNS. V was cut by 4 bases and J by 0 bases, with 10 bases left in between. For the CDR3, the DNA is TGTGCCAGCAGTGCGACCTGGAGCTCCTACAATGAGCAGTTCTTC. Translated, it gives CASSATWSSYNEQFF.

The rearrangement joins TRBV10-2 to TRBJ2-7; D might be TRBD1 (5 bases). Germline V CDR1 and CDR2: WSHSY, SAAADI. This CDR3 contains 11 residues. Trimming removed 5 bases at V and 9 bases at J, with 11 bases between. The CDR3 DNA sequence: TGCGCCAGCAGTTTGGGGCCTGGGCAGTACTTC. It translates to CASSLGPGQYF.

V is TRBV5-8 and J is TRBJ2-1, with TRBD2 matching over 10 bases. This CDR3 is built from 14 residues. Germline lookup yields CDR1 SGHTS and CDR2 YDEGEE. J lost 8 bases, V lost 5 bases, and 7 bases had no gene match. CDR3 nucleotide sequence: TGTGCCAGCAGGCTAGCGGGGGCCGGGGATGAGCAGTTCTTC. Encoded protein: CASRLAGAGDEQFF.

This chain uses TRBV29-1 with TRBJ2-2; tentative D call: TRBD1 (6 bases). V shed 7 bases and J shed 4 bases, with 10 bases lying between them. The CDR3 runs to 12 residues. The germline V gene has CDR1 SQVTM and CDR2 ANQGSEA. The CDR3 protein is CSGGHTTGELFF. CDR3 bases: TGCAGCGGGGGACATACCACCGGGGAGCTGTTTTTT.

In DNA, the CDR3 is TGCAGTGCTAGTCATGGACAGGGGAGGTACAATGAGCAGTTCTTC. It yields the protein CSASHGQGRYNEQFF. This chain links TRBV20-1 with TRBJ2-1; 9 positions agree with TRBD1. J gave up 4 bases and V 3 bases, and 7 bases lay outside the gene matches. Looked up from germline, CDR1 is DFQATT and CDR2 is SNEGSKA (reference sequence). The CDR3 spans 15 residues.

The J gene is TRBJ2-7, the V gene TRBV4-2, with D unclear. CDR3 length: 14 amino acids. Germline lookup yields CDR1 LGHNA and CDR2 YNFKEQ. V lost 1 base and J 6 bases, leaving 13 bases between the germline ends. The CDR3 sequence is CASSQGLDSPEQYF. The CDR3 bases are TGTGCCAGCAGCCAAGGGCTCGATAGTCCCGAGCAGTACTTC.

The chain couples TRBV5-1 to TRBJ1-2; D is possibly TRBD1 (5 bases). Trimming removed 0 bases at V and 4 bases at J, with 19 bases between. The CDR3 extends over 17 amino acids. The germline gives CDR1 SGHRS, CDR2 YFSETQ. The CDR3 bases are TGCGCCAGCAGCTTGGACCCGGGCAGGGCGGGGGGCTATGGCTACACCTTC. This encodes CASSLDPGRAGGYGYTF.

This chain uses TRBV19 with TRBJ2-1; D unclear. The germline V gene has CDR1 LNHDA and CDR2 SQIVND (reference sequence). V shed 7 bases and J shed 0 bases, with 13 bases lying between them. The CDR3 is 15 amino acids. Written as DNA, the CDR3 is TGTGCCAGTAATCGGCAGGTGGGCTCCTACAATGAGCAGTTCTTC. Its translation is CASNRQVGSYNEQFF.

The chain is built from TRBV6-2 or TRBV6-3 and TRBJ2-3; either TRBD1 or TRBD2 may supply D (5 bases each). The CDR3 spans 16 residues. Germline CDR1 MNHEY, CDR2 SVGEGT. Trimming took 2 bases from V and 1 from J, leaving 13 bases between them. The CDR3 here is CASSYPRAGGTDTQYF. CDR3 sequence (DNA): TGTGCCAGCAGTTACCCCAGGGCGGGTGGCACAGATACGCAGTATTTT.